This passage covers 23 T cell receptor beta chains from one sample sequenced in a study of CD8 T cells in Susac syndrome. Reverse transcription used roughly 0.45 to 1 ug RNA and random hexamers. TCRdb analysed the immunoSEQ multiplex PCR reads with MiXCR anew, one entry per CDR3 protein. The table records more than 200,000 distinct CDR3 sequences, about 94% of them present only once. Source material: CD8+ T cells from PBMCs. Source of these receptors: a human donor with multiple sclerosis.

This chain links TRBV13 with TRBJ2-7; unclear D gene. Trimming left V 4 bases short and J 6 bases short, with 19 bases between. Germline CDR1 reads PRHDT; CDR2 reads FYEKMQ (reference sequence). This CDR3 comprises 15 residues. The CDR3 coding sequence is TGTGCCAGCAGCTACAGTATCGGGCCGATAACCGAGCAGTACTTC. Amino acids: CASSYSIGPITEQYF.

CDR3 in DNA: TGTGCCTGGAGTAGGGCGGTAAGCTCCTACAATGAGCAGTTCTTC. This codes for CAWSRAVSSYNEQFF. The rearrangement links TRBV30 to TRBJ2-1; D remains unclear. This CDR3 contains 15 residues. Trimming took off 2 bases at V and 0 bases at J, with 11 bases between the two ends. Germline V gives CDR1 GTSNPN, CDR2 SVGIG (reference sequence).

The rearrangement uses TRBV19 and TRBJ2-3; the match to TRBD1 covers 7 bases. CDR3 length: 16 amino acids. The V gene end was trimmed by 5 bases and the J gene end by 0 bases; junction bases not matched to a gene: 8. Germline CDR1 and CDR2: LNHDA and SQIVND (reference sequence). Written as DNA, the CDR3 is TGTGCCAGTAGTGCCCAGGGGGTCCCTAGCACAGATACGCAGTATTTT. As protein: CASSAQGVPSTDTQYF.

The genes are TRBV13 and TRBJ2-1; TRBD2 matches 11 bases. Trimming removed 1 base from V and 10 bases from J; junction bases left unmatched: 6. Germline assignment: CDR1 PRHDT and CDR2 FYEKMQ (reference sequence). This CDR3 has 15 amino acids. CDR3 protein: CASSLEASGGLEQFF. The CDR3 DNA follows: TGTGCCAGCAGCTTAGAGGCTAGCGGGGGGCTCGAGCAGTTCTTC.

The V call is TRBV4-1, the J call TRBJ2-1; D remains unclear. CDR3 length equals 15 residues. Trimming removed 4 bases at V and 11 bases at J, with 21 bases between. Germline CDR1 reads MGHRA; CDR2 reads YSYEKL. The CDR3 region is CASSRVDLVLTKQFF. CDR3 in DNA: TGCGCCAGCAGCCGGGTGGATCTAGTTCTTACTAAGCAGTTCTTC.

The chain joins TRBV5-4 to TRBJ2-5; the D gene could be TRBD1 or TRBD2 (5 bases each). The CDR3 contains 14 residues. Germline V lookup: CDR1 SGHNT, CDR2 YYREEE (reference sequence). The V end lost 0 bases, the J end lost 1 base, and 7 bases lay between the germline ends. CDR3 coding DNA: TGTGCCAGCAGCTTGGTGGGGGTCCAAGAGACCCAGTACTTC. This gives the protein CASSLVGVQETQYF.

This sequence joins TRBV29-1 and TRBJ2-3; TRBD1 agrees at 7 bases. V was clipped by 7 bases and J by 3 bases; unmatched bases: 7. The CDR3 covers 13 residues. Per germline, CDR1 SQVTM and CDR2 ANQGSEA. The CDR3 coding sequence is TGCAGCGCCGGGACAGAGAATACAGATACGCAGTATTTT. Residues: CSAGTENTDTQYF.

Concerning this clonotype itself: A read error may produce the germline difference seen at one junction end. The chain is built from TRBV19 and TRBJ2-2; the D gene is possibly TRBD1 (6 bases). The CDR3 loop spans 16 amino acids. Germline CDR1 LNHDA, CDR2 SQIVND (reference sequence). In DNA form, the CDR3 reads TGTGCCAGTAGTATAGATCTGACAGGAAACAGCGGGGAGCTGTTTTTT. It translates to CASSIDLTGNSGELFF.

The chain is built from TRBV30 and TRBJ1-1; D is uncertain. The CDR3 consists of 13 residues. V was pared by 0 bases and J by 4 bases, with 9 bases between. In germline, CDR1 is GTSNPN, CDR2 SVGIG (reference sequence). The CDR3 DNA sequence: TGTGCCTGGAGTGTACTGGAGGGCACTGAAGCTTTCTTT. This encodes CAWSVLEGTEAFF.

The chain has TRBV7-8 and TRBJ1-2; D gene uncertain. V was trimmed by 3 bases and J by 3 bases, leaving 8 bases between them. The CDR3 extends over 13 amino acids. Germline loops: CDR1 SGHVS, CDR2 FQNEAQ. The CDR3 reads CASSLGVHYGYTF. Here the CDR3 DNA reads TGTGCCAGCAGCTTGGGCGTCCACTATGGCTACACCTTC.

The table lists this clonotype with a count of one. The rearrangement uses TRBV29-1 and TRBJ1-1; D gene uncertain. V was trimmed by 7 bases and J by 0 bases, leaving 3 bases between them. Germline values: CDR1 SQVTM, CDR2 ANQGSEA. The CDR3 is made up of 10 amino acids. The chain's CDR3 is CSAVNTEAFF. The CDR3, as DNA: TGCAGCGCCGTGAACACTGAAGCTTTCTTT. The full variable domain, with the rest looked up from reference TRBV29-1 and TRBJ1-1, is SAVISQKPSRDICQRGTSLTIQCQVDSQVTMMFWYRQQPGQSLTLIATANQGSEATYESGFVIDKFPISRPNLTFSTLTVSNMSPEDSSIYLCSAVNTEAFFGQGTRLTVV.

This chain connects TRBV7-8 to TRBJ1-4, with D possibly TRBD1 on 6 matching bases. The V end lost 3 bases, the J end lost 5 bases, and 7 bases lay between the germline ends. This CDR3 contains 13 residues. Per the germline V gene, CDR1 is SGHVS and CDR2 is FQNEAQ. The CDR3 loop is CASSLDSNEKLFF. Here the CDR3 DNA reads TGTGCCAGCAGCTTGGACAGCAATGAAAAACTGTTTTTT. Supplemented by reference TRBV7-8 and TRBJ1-4, the full variable domain reads GAGVSQSPRYKVAKRGQDVALRCDPISGHVSLFWYQQALGQGPEFLTYFQNEAQLDKSGLPSDRFFAERPEGSVSTLKIQRTQQEDSAVYLCASSLDSNEKLFFGSGTQLSVL.

V and J are TRBV19 and TRBJ1-1; 7 positions agree with TRBD1. The CDR3 spans 13 residues. The V segment lost 3 bases and the J segment 5 bases; nucleotides outside the gene matches: 3. The germline gives CDR1 LNHDA, CDR2 SQIVND (reference sequence). The CDR3 DNA is TGTGCCAGTAGTATCCAGGGGGGGACTGAAGCTTTCTTT. As protein: CASSIQGGTEAFF.

The CDR3 sequence is CATKPTGNTGELFF. The CDR3 nucleotides are TGTGCCACCAAACCAACGGGGAACACCGGGGAGCTGTTTTTT. J is TRBJ2-2 and V is TRBV15, with unresolved D. Germline CDR1 reads LNHNV; CDR2 reads YYDKDF (reference sequence). The CDR3 runs 14 residues. With 7 bases removed from V and 1 base from J, the gap between germline ends came to 10 bases.

V and J are TRBV7-6 and TRBJ2-3; D might be TRBD1 or TRBD2, each matching 5 bases. This CDR3 spans 15 amino acids. CDR1 and CDR2 from the germline V gene are SGHVS and FNYEAQ. Trimming took off 5 bases at V and 1 base at J, with 13 bases between the two ends. DNA for the CDR3: TGTGCCAGCAGCCAACCGAGGGACCGCACAGATACGCAGTATTTT. Protein product: CASSQPRDRTDTQYF.

In its sample, this clonotype was seen a few times. The V and J genes are TRBV7-9 and TRBJ2-1; D gene ambiguous. This CDR3 is 10 amino acids long. Trimming stripped 5 bases from V and 5 bases from J, with 1 base between. The germline V gene has CDR1 SEHNR and CDR2 FQNEAQ (reference sequence). The CDR3 here is CASSHNEQFF. In DNA, the CDR3 is TGTGCCAGCAGCCACAATGAGCAGTTCTTC.

This clonotype was seen just once. This CDR3 reads CASSLLGQGHKDTQYF. The CDR3 nucleotides read TGTGCCAGCAGTCTACTTGGACAGGGGCATAAGGATACGCAGTATTTT. The chain carries TRBV6-6 and TRBJ2-3, with TRBD1 matching 9 bases. Germline V lookup: CDR1 MNHNY, CDR2 SVGAGI (reference sequence). With 5 bases clipped from V and 6 bases from J, the junction kept 12 bases outside the gene matches. This CDR3 contains 16 residues.

The chain has TRBV9 and TRBJ1-6, with TRBD1 matching over 7 bases. The ends lost 1 base at V and 3 bases at J; junction bases unmatched: 1. This CDR3 is 15 amino acids long. From germline, CDR1 is SGDLS and CDR2 YYNGEE. The CDR3: CASSVQGGYNSPLHF. In nucleotides, the CDR3 is TGTGCCAGCAGCGTACAGGGGGGCTATAATTCACCCCTCCACTTT.

V and J are TRBV30 and TRBJ2-1, with 9 bases matching TRBD1. The germline CDR1 and CDR2 sequences are GTSNPN and SVGIG (reference sequence). The ends lost 8 bases at V and 7 bases at J; junction bases unmatched: 9. The CDR3 sequence is 13 residues long. The CDR3 loop is CATGQGKINEQFF. CDR3 nucleotides: TGTGCCACGGGACAGGGCAAGATTAATGAGCAGTTCTTC.

The chain combines TRBV2 with TRBJ2-1; D is possibly TRBD2 (6 bases). The germline gives CDR1 SNHLY, CDR2 FYNNEI. V gave up 7 bases and J gave up 6 bases, with 10 bases separating them. The CDR3 extends over 12 amino acids. The CDR3 here is CASMGGTNEQFF. The CDR3 DNA is TGTGCCAGCATGGGGGGTACCAATGAGCAGTTCTTC.

This chain links TRBV7-8 with TRBJ2-1; TRBD2 might be the D (6 bases). Germline lookup yields CDR1 SGHVS and CDR2 FQNEAQ. The CDR3 has 16 residues. V lost 6 bases to trimming and J lost 7 bases, with 22 bases between them. The CDR3 loop reads CASRQPGLVRQNEQFF. The CDR3 DNA is TGTGCCAGCAGGCAACCGGGACTTGTTCGACAGAATGAGCAGTTCTTC.

CDR3 amino acids: CASSRTPGDTQYF. The CDR3 DNA is TGTGCCAGCAGTAGGACCCCTGGAGATACGCAGTATTTT. This chain links TRBV12-3 or TRBV12-4 with TRBJ2-3; D gene ambiguous. The CDR3 extends over 13 amino acids. V lost 5 bases to trimming and J lost 5 bases, with 11 bases between them.

This chain links TRBV12-3 or TRBV12-4 with TRBJ2-1; 9 positions agree with TRBD2. This CDR3 comprises 16 residues. With 6 bases clipped from V and 5 bases from J, the junction kept 11 bases outside the gene matches. The CDR3 nucleotides read TGTGCCAGCAGCCGATCCGGGACTAGCATTCACAATGAGCAGTTCTTC. Amino acids: CASSRSGTSIHNEQFF.